This entry lists 5 T cell receptor beta chains sequenced from one sample in a study of cytomegalovirus exposure and HLA in healthy donors. PCR employed 60 Vbeta and 13 Jbeta primers. Clones were sequenced by immunoSEQ multiplex PCR, and TCRdb holds only the in-frame ones, with some missing. The sample lists over 100,000 clones; less than 75% were seen once. The sample was PBMCs. The receptors derive from a woman in her thirties or forties in good health and CMV-seropositive.

This rearrangement joins TRBV11-2 to TRBJ1-1; perhaps TRBD1 as D (5 bases). Germline CDR1 is SGHAT and CDR2 is FQNNGV. This CDR3 region has 13 residues. Trimming pared 4 bases from V and 9 bases from J, leaving 15 bases between. The CDR3 DNA is TGTGCCAGCAGCTCGAGGGTCGGGGGAAAAGCTTTCTTT. It codes for CASSSRVGGKAFF.

This chain uses TRBV7-9 with TRBJ2-3; perhaps TRBD2 as D (6 bases). V was cut by 5 bases and J by 0 bases, with 24 bases left in between. CDR1 SEHNR and CDR2 FQNEAQ come from the germline V gene (reference sequence). The CDR3 extends over 19 amino acids. CDR3 sequence reads: CASSPKAGTLFSSTDTQYF. CDR3 DNA sequence: TGTGCCAGCAGCCCTAAAGCCGGGACTTTATTTTCTAGCACAGATACGCAGTATTTT.

The chain is built from TRBV29-1 and TRBJ1-2; D is perhaps TRBD1 (5 bases). CDR1 and CDR2 from the germline V gene are SQVTM and ANQGSEA. The CDR3 is made up of 12 amino acids. The V end lost 0 bases, the J end lost 7 bases, and 9 bases lay between the germline ends. The CDR3: CSVEEFGAGYTF. The CDR3 DNA reads as TGCAGCGTTGAAGAGTTTGGGGCTGGCTACACCTTC.

The rearrangement uses TRBV5-4 and TRBJ2-1, with TRBD2 matching 11 bases. This CDR3 comprises 17 residues. The trim removed 4 bases at V and 9 bases at J, leaving 15 bases unmatched. The germline V gene has CDR1 SGHNT and CDR2 YYREEE (reference sequence). The CDR3 nucleotides are TGTGCCAGCAGCGTCGGGACTAGCGGATCGAGATCCGGTGAGCAGTTCTTC. Translated, it gives CASSVGTSGSRSGEQFF.

The genes are TRBV27 and TRBJ1-2; D remains unclear. The CDR3 is 14 amino acids. V was cut by 4 bases and J by 8 bases, with 17 bases left in between. Germline-derived CDR1 and CDR2 are MNHEY and SMNVEV (reference sequence). In DNA, the CDR3 is TGTGCCAGCAGTTACGGACCGGGGTCGGGAGGCTACACCTTC. It yields the protein CASSYGPGSGGYTF.